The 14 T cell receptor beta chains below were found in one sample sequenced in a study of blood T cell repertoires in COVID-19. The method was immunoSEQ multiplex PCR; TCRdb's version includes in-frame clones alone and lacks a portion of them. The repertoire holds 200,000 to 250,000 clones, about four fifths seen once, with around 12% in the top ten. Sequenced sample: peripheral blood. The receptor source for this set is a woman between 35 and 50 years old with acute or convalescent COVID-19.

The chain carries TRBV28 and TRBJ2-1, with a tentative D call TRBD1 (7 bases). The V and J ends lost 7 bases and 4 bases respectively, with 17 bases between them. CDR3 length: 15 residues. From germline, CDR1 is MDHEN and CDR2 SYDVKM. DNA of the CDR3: TGTGCCAGCAAGAAAGGCGGGACAGCTTACAATGAGCAGTTCTTC. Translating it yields CASKKGGTAYNEQFF.

CDR3 bases: TGCAGCGTTGAGGATGGGACATCTGGAAACACCATATATTTT. Translation gives CSVEDGTSGNTIYF. The chain employs TRBV29-1 and TRBJ1-3; a weak D match, TRBD1 (6 bases). V was cut by 3 bases and J by 1 base, with 10 bases left in between. Germline values: CDR1 SQVTM, CDR2 ANQGSEA. The CDR3 runs 14 residues.

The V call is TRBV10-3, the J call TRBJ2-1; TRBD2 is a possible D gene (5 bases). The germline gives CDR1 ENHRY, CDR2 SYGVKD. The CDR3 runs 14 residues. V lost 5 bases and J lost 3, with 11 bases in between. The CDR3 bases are TGTGCCATCAGTAAAGACGGGAACTACAATGAGCAGTTCTTC. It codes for CAISKDGNYNEQFF.

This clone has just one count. The CDR3, as DNA: TGTGCCAGCAGCCCGGGACTACCTTTCACCGGGGAGCTGTTTTTT. Translation gives CASSPGLPFTGELFF. The chain links TRBV7-9 to TRBJ2-2, with 7 bases identical to TRBD2. Germline V CDR1 and CDR2: SEHNR, FQNEAQ (reference sequence). V lost 5 bases and J lost 4; bases outside the gene matches: 7. This CDR3 has 15 amino acids.

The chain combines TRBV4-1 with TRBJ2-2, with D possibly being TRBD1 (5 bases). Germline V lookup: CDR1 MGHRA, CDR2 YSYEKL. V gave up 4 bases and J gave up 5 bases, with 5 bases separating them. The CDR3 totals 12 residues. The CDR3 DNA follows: TGCGCCAGCAGCCCAGGGACCGGGGAGCTGTTTTTT. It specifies CASSPGTGELFF.

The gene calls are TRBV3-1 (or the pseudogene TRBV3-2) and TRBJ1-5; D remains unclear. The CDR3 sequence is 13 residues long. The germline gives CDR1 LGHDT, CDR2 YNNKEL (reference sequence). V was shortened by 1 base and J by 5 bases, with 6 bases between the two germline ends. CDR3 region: CASSQGPHQPQHF. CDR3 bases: TGTGCCAGCAGCCAAGGGCCCCATCAGCCCCAGCATTTT.

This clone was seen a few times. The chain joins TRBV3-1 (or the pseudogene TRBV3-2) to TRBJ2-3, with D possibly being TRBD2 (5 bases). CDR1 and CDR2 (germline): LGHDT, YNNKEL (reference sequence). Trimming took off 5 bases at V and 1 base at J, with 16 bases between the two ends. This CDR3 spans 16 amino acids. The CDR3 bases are TGTGCCAGCAGCACCTTTGGGCGGGTAGGCACAGATACGCAGTATTTT. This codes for CASSTFGRVGTDTQYF.

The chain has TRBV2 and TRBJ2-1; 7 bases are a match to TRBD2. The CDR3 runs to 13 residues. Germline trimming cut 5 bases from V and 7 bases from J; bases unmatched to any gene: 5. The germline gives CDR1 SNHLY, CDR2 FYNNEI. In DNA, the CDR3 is TGTGCCAGCAGTATTTGGCGGGAGAATGAGCAGTTCTTC. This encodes CASSIWRENEQFF.

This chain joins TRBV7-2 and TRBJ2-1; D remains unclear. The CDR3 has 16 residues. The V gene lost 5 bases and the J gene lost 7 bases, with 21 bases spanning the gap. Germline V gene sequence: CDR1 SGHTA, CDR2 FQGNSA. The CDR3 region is CASSPGLRFIINEQFF. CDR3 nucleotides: TGTGCCAGCAGCCCTGGGCTCAGGTTTATAATAAATGAGCAGTTCTTC.

This CDR3 reads CASYNPGTGAYEQYF. CDR3 DNA: TGCGCCAGCTACAACCCCGGGACAGGGGCCTACGAGCAGTACTTC. The V call is TRBV5-1, the J call TRBJ2-7; 10 bases map to TRBD1. Germline assignment: CDR1 SGHRS and CDR2 YFSETQ. The CDR3 is 15 residues long. V shed 7 bases and J 2 bases; nucleotides not matched to a gene: 9.

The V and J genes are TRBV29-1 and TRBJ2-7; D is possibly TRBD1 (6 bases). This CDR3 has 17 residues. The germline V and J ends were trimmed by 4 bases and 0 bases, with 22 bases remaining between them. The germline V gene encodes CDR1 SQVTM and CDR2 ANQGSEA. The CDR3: CSVVGLDRGFRSYEQYF. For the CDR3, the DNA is TGCAGCGTTGTCGGTCTCGATAGGGGGTTCCGCTCCTACGAGCAGTACTTC.

The CDR3 DNA is TGTGCCAGCAGTCCGCCCGGGACAGGGCTCTCCTACAATGAGCAGTTCTTC. Its translation is CASSPPGTGLSYNEQFF. The chain has TRBV6-6 and TRBJ2-1; TRBD1 matches 9 bases. This CDR3 is built from 17 residues. Trimming at V came to 5 bases and at J to 0 bases, leaving 8 bases not matched to a gene. Germline V gene lookup returns CDR1 MNHNY and CDR2 SVGAGI (reference sequence).

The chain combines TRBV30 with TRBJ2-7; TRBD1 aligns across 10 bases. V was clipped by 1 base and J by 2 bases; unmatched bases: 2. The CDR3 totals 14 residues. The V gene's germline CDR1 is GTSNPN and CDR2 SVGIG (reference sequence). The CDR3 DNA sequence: TGTGCCTGGAGTGCCGGGACAGGGGCCTACGAGCAGTACTTC. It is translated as CAWSAGTGAYEQYF.

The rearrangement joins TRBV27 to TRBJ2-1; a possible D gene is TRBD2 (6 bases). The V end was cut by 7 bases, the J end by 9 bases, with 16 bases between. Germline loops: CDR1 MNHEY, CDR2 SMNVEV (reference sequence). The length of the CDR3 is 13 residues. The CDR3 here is CASITSGGFEQFF. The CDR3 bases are TGTGCCAGCATCACATCCGGGGGTTTTGAGCAGTTCTTC.